This T cell receptor beta chain was captured by sequencing in a study of shared clonotypes between healthy human individuals. Background on the study: Donors had three CD4 naive, three CD4 memory, two CD8 naive and one CD8 memory plate apiece. Findings and caveats of the study: Clonotype sharing across donors was expected to vary with sequencing depth. With a handful of donors compared, 4% to 5.5% of naive CD4 clonotypes were shared.

Of note for this clone: Its matching antigen is unknown.

The data were produced by immunoSEQ multiplex PCR, yet TCRdb's version contains in-frame clones alone and is incomplete. The sample shows approximately 100,000 clones, approximately 61% of them seen only once. V shed 7 bases and J shed 7 bases, with 17 bases lying between them. The germline gives CDR1 MNHEY, CDR2 SMNVEV (reference sequence). There are 14 residues in the CDR3. V gene TRBV27 combines with J gene TRBJ1-5; D might be TRBD1 (6 bases). This clonotype was sampled from a young man in good health. Sequencing was performed on memory CD8+ T cells sorted from blood. Subset noted: CD45RO+ cells pooled with CCR7-negative TemRA cells. CDR3 region: CASKIQGKGQPQHF. CDR3 nucleotides: TGTGCCAGCAAAATACAGGGAAAGGGCCAGCCCCAGCATTTT.